One sample yielded the 32 T cell receptor beta chains listed below, sequenced in a study of T-cell memory formation after mild COVID-19. TCRdb called the 5' RACE reads again in MiXCR, with one record for every CDR3 protein. Of some 320,000 distinct CDR3 sequences listed, over 11% are singletons. Sequenced input: PBMCs or a T cell subset sorted from them (not recorded which). These receptors were collected from a man in his late teens or twenties who had mild COVID-19 (a few samples of this study predate the infection). Cell type and time point are not known.

In this sample, this clonotype turned up once. The gene calls are TRBV4-2 and TRBJ2-3, with D perhaps TRBD1 or TRBD2 (5 bases each). With 0 bases removed from V and 1 base from J, the gap between germline ends came to 11 bases. CDR3 length equals 16 residues. CDR1 and CDR2 (germline): LGHNA, YNFKEQ. The CDR3 DNA sequence: TGTGCCAGCAGCCAAGAGGGCAGAGGGGGCACAGATACGCAGTATTTT. Protein sequence: CASSQEGRGGTDTQYF.

There are a few counts of this clonotype. The gene calls are TRBV7-2 and TRBJ2-7, with TRBD1 identical over 8 bases. CDR1 and CDR2 (germline): SGHTA, FQGNSA. Trimming removed 2 bases from V and 4 bases from J; junction bases left unmatched: 4. This CDR3 comprises 14 residues. The CDR3 DNA is TGTGCCAGCAGCTTACGGACAGGGAAATACGAGCAGTACTTC. Translated: CASSLRTGKYEQYF.

The rearrangement links TRBV5-1 to TRBJ2-3; 7 bases agree with TRBD1. V gave up 4 bases and J gave up 2 bases; unmatched junction bases: 10. CDR3 length: 16 amino acids. From germline, CDR1 is SGHRS and CDR2 YFSETQ. CDR3 residues: CASSPGQDPYTDTQYF. The CDR3 DNA reads as TGCGCCAGCAGCCCCGGACAGGACCCCTACACAGATACGCAGTATTTT.

The chain combines TRBV5-1 with TRBJ2-3; TRBD1 might be the D (6 bases). Germline V lookup: CDR1 SGHRS, CDR2 YFSETQ. This CDR3 comprises 14 residues. V was shortened by 4 bases and J by 3 bases, with 12 bases between the two germline ends. The CDR3 nucleotides read TGCGCCAGCAGCACCGTAGGACAGACAGATACGCAGTATTTT. Residues: CASSTVGQTDTQYF.

The chain recombines TRBV9 with TRBJ1-3, with D hard to call. V shed 0 bases and J shed 0 bases, with 10 bases lying between them. Per germline, CDR1 SGDLS and CDR2 YYNGEE. This CDR3 has 16 residues. The CDR3 sequence is CASSVGGGFSGNTIYF. In nucleotides, the CDR3 is TGTGCCAGCAGCGTAGGTGGAGGCTTCTCTGGAAACACCATATATTTT. Drawing the rest from reference TRBV9 and TRBJ1-3, the complete variable domain is DSGVTQTPKHLITATGQRVTLRCSPRSGDLSVYWYQQSLDQGLQFLIQYYNGEERAKGNILERFSAQQFPDLHSELNLSSLELGDSALYFCASSVGGGFSGNTIYFGEGSWLTVV.

Only a few counts were recorded for this clonotype. V and J are TRBV12-3 or TRBV12-4 and TRBJ2-2; TRBD1 matches at 7 bases. The CDR3 is 14 amino acids. V trimming: 5 bases; J trimming: 4 bases; junction bases outside the gene matches: 4. The CDR3: CASSTGQTTGELFF. The CDR3 DNA reads as TGTGCCAGCAGTACGGGACAGACCACCGGGGAGCTGTTTTTT.

The V call is TRBV12-5, the J call TRBJ2-5; TRBD1 might be the D (6 bases). Germline V gives CDR1 LGHNT, CDR2 FRNRAP. This CDR3 contains 14 residues. V was shortened by 7 bases and J by 3 bases, with 15 bases between the two germline ends. CDR3 residues: CASVPGRTEETQYF. DNA of the CDR3: TGTGCTAGTGTCCCGGGACGGACAGAAGAGACCCAGTACTTC.

This clonotype was recorded a few times. The chain couples TRBV29-1 to TRBJ1-1; D is unclear. Germline V gene sequence: CDR1 SQVTM, CDR2 ANQGSEA. V dropped 4 bases and J dropped 4 bases, with 10 bases sitting between them. This CDR3 has 12 amino acids. CDR3 DNA: TGCAGCGTTGGAAAGCCCGGCACTGAAGCTTTCTTT. This gives the protein CSVGKPGTEAFF. The entire variable domain, with the rest obtained from reference TRBV29-1 and TRBJ1-1, is as follows: SAVISQKPSRDICQRGTSLTIQCQVDSQVTMMFWYRQQPGQSLTLIATANQGSEATYESGFVIDKFPISRPNLTFSTLTVSNMSPEDSSIYLCSVGKPGTEAFFGQGTRLTVV.

The chain employs TRBV5-7 and TRBJ1-5; tentatively, D is TRBD1 (5 bases). TRBV5-7 is recorded as an ORF, its role being uncertain. CDR3 size: 12 residues. Trimming cost V 7 bases and J 4 bases, with 9 bases left between them. The CDR3 DNA sequence: TGTGCCAGCCCATGGGGGAATCAGCCCCAGCATTTT. This sequence encodes CASPWGNQPQHF.

V usage is TRBV7-2 and J usage is TRBJ1-4; D is ambiguous. The length of the CDR3 is 13 residues. The V and J ends lost 1 base and 6 bases respectively, with 6 bases between them. From germline, CDR1 is SGHTA and CDR2 FQGNSA. CDR3 sequence (DNA): TGTGCCAGCAGCTTAGGGACGCATGAAAAACTGTTTTTT. Protein product: CASSLGTHEKLFF.

Only a few counts were recorded for this clonotype. This chain links TRBV29-1 with TRBJ2-1, with 11 positions matching TRBD2. This CDR3 is built from 15 residues. V shed 6 bases and J 9 bases; nucleotides not matched to a gene: 13. CDR1 and CDR2 (germline): SQVTM, ANQGSEA. CDR3: CSVPRGLAGGTEQFF. The CDR3 bases are TGCAGCGTCCCGAGGGGGCTAGCGGGGGGAACTGAGCAGTTCTTC.

The rearrangement links TRBV28 to TRBJ2-1, with D possibly called TRBD1 or TRBD2 (6 bases each). Germline V lookup: CDR1 MDHEN, CDR2 SYDVKM. The CDR3 has 15 residues. The V end was cut by 3 bases, the J end by 4 bases, with 13 bases between. As DNA, the CDR3 is TGTGCCAGCAGTTTGGGGGGCAGGTATTACAATGAGCAGTTCTTC. It specifies CASSLGGRYYNEQFF.

This clonotype was seen a few times. The rearrangement links TRBV7-2 to TRBJ1-5; D is perhaps TRBD1 (5 bases). The V and J ends lost 5 bases and 6 bases respectively, with 20 bases between them. Germline values: CDR1 SGHTA, CDR2 FQGNSA. The CDR3 runs to 16 residues. The CDR3 nucleotides are TGTGCCAGCAGCCCAGTTGGGGGTCTGGGGGGTCAGCCCCAGCATTTT. Amino acid sequence: CASSPVGGLGGQPQHF. The full variable domain, its missing parts supplied by reference TRBV7-2 and TRBJ1-5, is GAGVSQSPSNKVTEKGKDVELRCDPISGHTALYWYRQSLGQGLEFLIYFQGNSAPDKSGLPSDRFSAERTGGSVSTLTIQRTQQEDSAVYLCASSPVGGLGGQPQHFGDGTRLSIL.

In DNA, the CDR3 is TGCGCCAGCAGCATGACAGGGAAGGAGAACACTGAAGCTTTCTTT. Its translation: CASSMTGKENTEAFF. This chain uses TRBV5-1 with TRBJ1-1, with 7 bases that match TRBD1. The germline V gene has CDR1 SGHRS and CDR2 YFSETQ. Trimming at V came to 4 bases and at J to 1 base, leaving 7 bases not matched to a gene. This CDR3 is 15 amino acids long.

This rearrangement joins TRBV5-5 to TRBJ2-2; D is undetermined. Looked up from germline, CDR1 is SGHKS and CDR2 is YYEKEE (reference sequence). Trimming removed 1 base at V and 4 bases at J, with 11 bases between. This CDR3 region has 15 residues. The CDR3 region has the DNA TGTGCCAGCAGCTTGCTACACCAAGGCACCGGGGAGCTGTTTTTT. Its translation is CASSLLHQGTGELFF.

This clonotype showed up just a few times. The CDR3 reads CASTERPPWGTGELFF. CDR3 coding DNA: TGTGCCAGCACCGAGAGACCTCCCTGGGGGACCGGGGAGCTGTTTTTT. This chain connects TRBV6-5 to TRBJ2-2; the D call may be TRBD1 or TRBD2 (5 bases each). V was pared by 7 bases and J by 5 bases, with 20 bases between. CDR3 size: 16 residues. Germline CDR1 is MNHEY and CDR2 is SVGAGI.

The sample holds a few counts of this clonotype. The genes are TRBV3-1 and TRBJ1-1, with unresolved D. Per the germline V gene, CDR1 is LGHDT and CDR2 is YNNKEL (reference sequence). The CDR3 spans 13 residues. V lost 4 bases, J lost 5 bases, and 11 bases lay in between. CDR3 residues: CASSPFFWTEAFF. In DNA form, the CDR3 reads TGTGCCAGCAGCCCCTTTTTTTGGACTGAAGCTTTCTTT.

The V gene is TRBV18, the J gene TRBJ2-2, with 9 bases fitting TRBD2. The junction had 14 bases not matched to a gene; V was cut back by 3 bases and J by 3 bases. The germline gives CDR1 KGHSH, CDR2 LQKENI. CDR3 length equals 19 residues. The DNA for the CDR3 is TGTGCCAGCTCACCCCTACGAGCGGGGGGCTACTCCGACACCGGGGAGCTGTTTTTT. This sequence encodes CASSPLRAGGYSDTGELFF.

The chain employs TRBV7-2 and TRBJ2-7, with 8 bases aligning to TRBD2. Per the germline V gene, CDR1 is SGHTA and CDR2 is FQGNSA. The CDR3 spans 15 residues. Trimming cost V 2 bases and J 1 base; bases outside gene matches: 4. DNA of the CDR3: TGTGCCAGCAGCTTAAGCGGGGGACCTTCCTACGAGCAGTACTTC. Its translation is CASSLSGGPSYEQYF. Drawing the rest from reference TRBV7-2 and TRBJ2-7, the complete variable domain is GAGVSQSPSNKVTEKGKDVELRCDPISGHTALYWYRQSLGQGLEFLIYFQGNSAPDKSGLPSDRFSAERTGGSVSTLTIQRTQQEDSAVYLCASSLSGGPSYEQYFGPGTRLTVT.

The sample holds many counts of this clonotype. The chain has TRBV4-1 and TRBJ2-3, with TRBD1 matching over 8 bases. Germline CDR1 is MGHRA and CDR2 is YSYEKL. The CDR3 sequence is 15 residues long. V lost 0 bases, J lost 6 bases, and 5 bases stayed unmatched. CDR3 DNA: TGCGCCAGCAGCCAAGACGACAGGGGATCCGATACGCAGTATTTT. It specifies CASSQDDRGSDTQYF.

The table lists this clonotype with a few counts. The chain couples TRBV20-1 to TRBJ1-3; D is unresolved. This CDR3 is 16 amino acids long. The V gene lost 0 bases and the J gene lost 1 base, with 13 bases spanning the gap. Per germline, CDR1 DFQATT and CDR2 SNEGSKA (reference sequence). CDR3 DNA sequence: TGCAGTGCTAGAGACTTGTCTGGACGGTCTGGAAACACCATATATTTT. Translated: CSARDLSGRSGNTIYF.

CDR3 coding DNA: TGTGCCAGCAGCCAAGATGTGGGGGGCGCTGGGGCCAACGTCCTGACTTTC. Encoded protein: CASSQDVGGAGANVLTF. The chain couples TRBV4-2 to TRBJ2-6, with D perhaps being TRBD1 or TRBD2 (6 bases each). There are 17 residues in the CDR3. Trimming took 0 bases from V and 2 from J, leaving 11 bases between them. The germline gives CDR1 LGHNA, CDR2 YNFKEQ.

Only a few counts were recorded for this clonotype. This chain connects TRBV2 to TRBJ2-7; D possibly uses TRBD1 or TRBD2 (6 bases each). Germline V gene lookup returns CDR1 SNHLY and CDR2 FYNNEI. The CDR3 runs 14 residues. CDR3 DNA: TGTGCCAGCAAGACGGAGGGGGGAAGTTACGAGCAGTGCGTC. Translation gives CASKTEGGSYEQCV.

This chain connects TRBV7-2 to TRBJ1-1; a weak D match, TRBD1 (5 bases). Germline CDR1 is SGHTA and CDR2 is FQGNSA. The V and J ends lost 0 bases and 3 bases respectively, with 17 bases between them. The CDR3 is made up of 17 amino acids. The CDR3 is CASSLAGWGRRDTEAFF. The CDR3 DNA sequence: TGTGCCAGCAGCTTAGCGGGCTGGGGCAGGAGGGACACTGAAGCTTTCTTT.

In its sample, this clonotype was seen a few times. The chain recombines TRBV4-2 with TRBJ2-3, with 10 bases aligning to TRBD2. V shed 1 base, J shed 4 bases, and the junction held 8 bases outside the gene matches. There are 17 residues in the CDR3. Germline CDR1 LGHNA, CDR2 YNFKEQ. CDR3 region: CASSQVSSGGAADTQYF. CDR3 sequence (DNA): TGTGCCAGCAGCCAAGTCTCGAGCGGGGGGGCGGCAGATACGCAGTATTTT.

This sequence joins TRBV5-1 and TRBJ2-3; TRBD2 aligns across 9 bases. Germline lookup yields CDR1 SGHRS and CDR2 YFSETQ. The length of the CDR3 is 16 residues. The J segment lost 1 base and the V segment lost 2 bases, leaving 5 bases of the junction unmatched. DNA for the CDR3: TGCGCCAGCAGCTTCCCCCGACTAGCGGGCACAGATACGCAGTATTTT. Amino acid sequence: CASSFPRLAGTDTQYF. The full variable domain, rest sourced from reference TRBV5-1 and TRBJ2-3, is KAGVTQTPRYLIKTRGQQVTLSCSPISGHRSVSWYQQTPGQGLQFLFEYFSETQRNKGNFPGRFSGRQFSNSRSEMNVSTLELGDSALYLCASSFPRLAGTDTQYFGPGTRLTVL.

This clonotype was seen at least ten times. The V gene is TRBV4-2, the J gene TRBJ2-3; D perhaps matches TRBD1 (5 bases). V was clipped by 4 bases and J by 2 bases, with 10 bases between them. The CDR3 sequence is 14 residues long. Germline CDR1 and CDR2: LGHNA and YNFKEQ. As DNA, the CDR3 is TGTGCCAGCAGCCCTGACAGCCTCACAGATACGCAGTATTTT. Protein: CASSPDSLTDTQYF.

A note on this clonotype: A much more abundant neighbour one base away suggests this may be a read error. This chain links TRBV19 with TRBJ2-2; D gene unclear. The germline CDR1 and CDR2 sequences are LNHDA and SQIVND (reference sequence). The CDR3 loop spans 13 amino acids. The CDR3, as DNA: TGTGACAGTAGTGAAAGTAGGGCCGGGGAGCTGTTTTTT. Translation: CDSSESRAGELFF.

The rearrangement uses TRBV9 and TRBJ1-1; D is undetermined. Trimming stripped 0 bases from V and 5 bases from J, with 8 bases between. This CDR3 spans 13 amino acids. The germline CDR1 and CDR2 sequences are SGDLS and YYNGEE. CDR3 region: CASSVGMGTEAFF. For the CDR3, the DNA is TGTGCCAGCAGCGTAGGGATGGGGACTGAAGCTTTCTTT.

With respect to this clonotype: The junction departs from the called germline gene at one end, perhaps through a read error. V gene TRBV20-1 combines with J gene TRBJ2-3; D might be TRBD2 (6 bases). CDR1 and CDR2 from the germline V gene are DFQATT and SNEGSKA (reference sequence). The CDR3 covers 16 residues. CDR3 loop: CSAGDARGLSTDTQYF. Here the CDR3 DNA reads TGCAGTGCTGGAGATGCGCGGGGTCTTAGCACAGATACGCAGTATTTT.

In its sample, this clonotype was seen a few times. The gene calls are TRBV5-1 and TRBJ2-1, with TRBD2 matching over 8 bases. Trimming removed 0 bases from V and 6 bases from J; junction bases left unmatched: 5. The CDR3 length is 15 residues. Germline V gene data show CDR1 as SGHRS and CDR2 as YFSETQ. CDR3 amino acids: CASSLGTSWSNEQFF. CDR3 in DNA: TGCGCCAGCAGCTTGGGGACTAGCTGGAGCAATGAGCAGTTCTTC.

This clonotype was seen repeatedly, ten times or more. The CDR3 loop reads CASSLTAGTSNGYTF. The CDR3 coding sequence is TGCGCCAGCAGCCTAACCGCCGGGACAAGTAATGGCTACACCTTC. The chain has TRBV4-3 and TRBJ1-2; possibly TRBD1 for D (6 bases). Germline CDR1 reads LGHNA; CDR2 reads YSLEER. CDR3 size: 15 residues. Trimming removed 4 bases from V and 6 bases from J, with 18 bases in between.